Each of the 2 T cell receptor beta chains below was sequenced from the same sample in a study of a mutant IDH1 vaccine in newly diagnosed glioma. Their antigens remain unidentified. Time point indicated: week 23, last vaccination. All doses held 300 ug of mutant IDH1 20-mer peptide, with topical imiquimod. Repertoires were generated with immunoSEQ multiplex PCR, while TCRdb's copy carries only in-frame clones and drops some. The sample lists approximately 66,000 clones; approximately 80% were seen once. The sample was PBMCs, taken from a glioma patient whose treatment included an IDH1 peptide vaccine. These TCRs come from a man aged 18 to 29 with glioma.

The rearrangement joins TRBV28 to TRBJ1-2; D perhaps matches TRBD1 (6 bases). The CDR3 sequence is 15 residues long. V lost 1 base and J lost 4, with 13 bases in between. The germline CDR1 and CDR2 sequences are MDHEN and SYDVKM. The CDR3 DNA reads TGTGCCAGCAGTTTATTGTGGGGGGCCAGCTATGGCTACACCTTC. Translated, it gives CASSLLWGASYGYTF.

The gene calls are TRBV18 and TRBJ2-1, with 8 bases identical to TRBD2. This CDR3 is 17 amino acids long. Per the germline V gene, CDR1 is KGHSH and CDR2 is LQKENI. Trimming took 0 bases from V and 1 from J; bases not matched to a gene: 5. Here the CDR3 reads CASSPPVGRGSYNEQFF. The CDR3 DNA sequence: TGTGCCAGCTCACCACCGGTCGGGAGGGGGTCCTACAATGAGCAGTTCTTC.